What follows are 26 T cell receptor beta chains derived from one specimen sequenced in a study of T cell responses to AZD1222 COVID-19 vaccine. The method was immunoSEQ multiplex PCR; TCRdb's version includes in-frame clones alone and lacks a portion of them. The sample lists about 100,000 clones, about 87% occurring once. The sequencing used peripheral blood, collected on day 0 of AZD1222 vaccination. These receptors were obtained from an adult in good health.

V is TRBV4-3 and J is TRBJ2-2, with 10 bases fitting TRBD2. J lost 0 bases, V lost 4 bases, and 2 bases had no gene match. This CDR3 is 16 amino acids long. Germline CDR1 is LGHNA and CDR2 is YSLEER. The CDR3: CASSPGLAANTGELFF. For the CDR3, the DNA is TGCGCCAGCAGCCCAGGACTAGCGGCGAACACCGGGGAGCTGTTTTTT.

J is TRBJ1-2 and V is TRBV5-8; possible D gene TRBD1, 5 bases. The CDR3 has 15 amino acids. CDR1 and CDR2 (germline): SGHTS, YDEGEE. The V end was cut by 4 bases, the J end by 3 bases, with 16 bases between. The CDR3 nucleotides are TGTGCCAGCAGCGCTGCCCCGGGGGACGACTATGGCTACACCTTC. Its protein product is CASSAAPGDDYGYTF.

This rearrangement joins TRBV4-2 to TRBJ1-4; weak D call: TRBD1 (6 bases). CDR3 length equals 14 residues. Trimming cost V 4 bases and J 4 bases, with 10 bases left between them. From germline, CDR1 is LGHNA and CDR2 YNFKEQ. DNA for the CDR3: TGTGCCAGCAGCCCCGGGACAAGTAATGAAAAACTGTTTTTT. Translating gives CASSPGTSNEKLFF.

The chain uses TRBV9 and TRBJ2-7; the match to TRBD1 covers 8 bases. This CDR3 region has 18 residues. Trimming cost V 4 bases and J 4 bases; bases outside gene matches: 19. Germline CDR1 and CDR2: SGDLS and YYNGEE. In nucleotides, the CDR3 is TGTGCCAGCAGCCCCCACAGAGGACAGGGATTAAAGTCATACGAGCAGTACTTC. Its protein product is CASSPHRGQGLKSYEQYF.

The chain joins TRBV5-1 to TRBJ2-3, with unresolved D. CDR1 SGHRS and CDR2 YFSETQ come from the germline V gene. The CDR3 is 16 residues long. Trimming took 3 bases from V and 0 from J, leaving 14 bases between them. CDR3 sequence: CASSSSLRSSTDTQYF. The CDR3 bases are TGCGCCAGCAGCTCCTCGCTGCGGTCTAGCACAGATACGCAGTATTTT.

The genes are TRBV13 and TRBJ1-3; D call uncertain. CDR1 is PRHDT, CDR2 FYEKMQ, per germline (reference sequence). V lost 5 bases to trimming and J lost 7 bases, with 9 bases between them. The CDR3 consists of 12 residues. CDR3: CASSHRHNTIYF. The CDR3 DNA follows: TGTGCCAGCAGCCACCGACACAACACCATATATTTT.

This chain connects TRBV9 to TRBJ1-4; 7 nucleotides line up with TRBD1. This CDR3 is 16 amino acids long. Germline V gene lookup returns CDR1 SGDLS and CDR2 YYNGEE. The V segment lost 0 bases and the J segment 7 bases; nucleotides outside the gene matches: 9. CDR3 in DNA: TGTGCCAGCAGCGTAGGAGGAGGACAGGCCGGTGAAAAACTGTTTTTT. Translation: CASSVGGGQAGEKLFF.

The chain has TRBV5-5 and TRBJ2-7; D is unresolved. V was cut by 0 bases and J by 7 bases, with 8 bases left in between. The length of the CDR3 is 12 residues. Germline loops: CDR1 SGHKS, CDR2 YYEKEE (reference sequence). The CDR3 sequence is CASSLVEVEQYF. In nucleotides, the CDR3 is TGTGCCAGCAGCTTGGTAGAGGTGGAGCAGTACTTC. The complete variable domain, with remaining parts taken from reference TRBV5-5 and TRBJ2-7, reads DAGVTQSPTHLIKTRGQQVTLRCSPISGHKSVSWYQQVLGQGPQFIFQYYEKEERGRGNFPDRFSARQFPNYSSELNVNALLLGDSALYLCASSLVEVEQYFGPGTRLTVT.

This clone has more than one count but fewer than ten. The chain uses TRBV19 and TRBJ1-3; TRBD1 is a possible D gene (6 bases). The CDR3 extends over 15 amino acids. The germline V gene has CDR1 LNHDA and CDR2 SQIVND (reference sequence). Trimming shortened V by 9 bases and J by 2 bases, and 17 bases separated the two germline ends. CDR3 loop: CASLGGLAAGNTIYF. CDR3 sequence (DNA): TGTGCCAGCCTGGGGGGGCTTGCAGCTGGAAACACCATATATTTT.

This clone turned up a few times. CDR3 loop: CASSLSLGSGGGWYGYTF. CDR3 sequence (DNA): TGTGCCAGCAGTTTATCTCTTGGCTCGGGGGGCGGGTGGTATGGCTACACCTTC. V gene TRBV28 combines with J gene TRBJ1-2; the D gene is possibly TRBD1 (6 bases). Germline CDR1 MDHEN, CDR2 SYDVKM. This CDR3 spans 18 amino acids. Trimming stripped 1 base from V and 5 bases from J, with 23 bases between.

This chain joins TRBV15 and TRBJ2-3; D perhaps matches TRBD1 (6 bases). V was cut by 0 bases and J by 6 bases, with 7 bases left in between. Per germline, CDR1 LNHNV and CDR2 YYDKDF (reference sequence). This CDR3 contains 13 residues. The DNA for the CDR3 is TGTGCCACCAGCAGAGAACAGGGCGATACGCAGTATTTT. Translated: CATSREQGDTQYF.

The V gene is TRBV19, the J gene TRBJ2-3; D tentatively fits TRBD1 or TRBD2 (6 bases each). V was shortened by 10 bases and J by 4 bases, with 21 bases between the two germline ends. Germline CDR1 is LNHDA and CDR2 is SQIVND (reference sequence). The CDR3 covers 15 residues. CDR3 sequence reads: CATLAGSGGADTQYF. The CDR3 nucleotides are TGTGCCACCCTTGCCGGGTCCGGGGGCGCAGATACGCAGTATTTT.

In nucleotides, the CDR3 is TGTGCCAGCAGCTTCAGCAGGAACACTGAAGCTTTCTTT. This sequence encodes CASSFSRNTEAFF. The chain recombines TRBV11-2 with TRBJ1-1; D unresolved. This CDR3 spans 13 amino acids. Germline loops: CDR1 SGHAT, CDR2 FQNNGV. V was shortened by 3 bases and J by 1 base, with 6 bases between the two germline ends. The entire variable domain, with the rest obtained from reference TRBV11-2 and TRBJ1-1, is as follows: EAGVAQSPRYKIIEKRQSVAFWCNPISGHATLYWYQQILGQGPKLLIQFQNNGVVDDSQLPKDRFSAERLKGVDSTLKIQPAKLEDSAVYLCASSFSRNTEAFFGQGTRLTVV.

The genes are TRBV3-1 (or the pseudogene TRBV3-2) and TRBJ2-7, with 11 positions matching TRBD2. The CDR3 length is 14 residues. Germline CDR1 and CDR2: LGHDT and YNNKEL (reference sequence). The trim removed 4 bases at V and 3 bases at J, leaving 2 bases unmatched. The CDR3 DNA reads TGTGCCAGCAGCCCCGGGACTAGCGGCTACGAGCAGTACTTC. It yields the protein CASSPGTSGYEQYF.

The chain combines TRBV24-1 with TRBJ2-2, with a tentative D call TRBD2 (6 bases). The CDR3 is 15 residues long. CDR1 and CDR2 (germline): KGHDR, SFDVKD. Trimming left V 4 bases short and J 3 bases short, with 11 bases between. CDR3 sequence: CATSEAGSDTGELFF. The CDR3 DNA reads TGTGCCACCAGTGAGGCGGGGTCGGACACCGGGGAGCTGTTTTTT.

J is TRBJ2-1 and V is TRBV14; TRBD2 is a possible D gene (6 bases). Trimming cost V 0 bases and J 12 bases, with 12 bases left between them. CDR3 length: 13 residues. The germline V gene encodes CDR1 SGHDN and CDR2 FVKESK. For the CDR3, the DNA is TGTGCCAGCAGCCAAGATTGGCGGGGCCGGCAGTTCTTC. It is translated as CASSQDWRGRQFF. The full variable domain, completed using reference TRBV14 and TRBJ2-1, is EAGVTQFPSHSVIEKGQTVTLRCDPISGHDNLYWYRRVMGKEIKFLLHFVKESKQDESGMPNNRFLAERTGGTYSTLKVQPAELEDSGVYFCASSQDWRGRQFFGPGTRLTVL.

The J gene is TRBJ2-3, the V gene TRBV6-6, with D uncertain. Between the trimmed V and J ends, which lost 5 bases and 2 bases, there was a span of 14 bases. Germline assignment: CDR1 MNHNY and CDR2 SVGAGI (reference sequence). CDR3 length equals 15 residues. DNA of the CDR3: TGTGCCAGCAGTGCCCAGATCGGTCACACAGATACGCAGTATTTT. It specifies CASSAQIGHTDTQYF.

CDR3 sequence: CASSILGLAGDNEQFF. Written as DNA, the CDR3 is TGTGCCAGTAGTATCCTTGGACTAGCGGGAGACAATGAGCAGTTCTTC. The chain carries TRBV19 and TRBJ2-1; 13 positions match TRBD2. After removal of 3 bases from V and 5 bases from J, the junction contained 4 bases not matched to a gene. Germline values: CDR1 LNHDA, CDR2 SQIVND (reference sequence). This CDR3 has 16 residues.

V is TRBV7-3 and J is TRBJ1-1, with 9 bases aligning to TRBD1. Germline CDR1 and CDR2: SGHTA and FQGTGA. V shed 5 bases and J 3 bases; nucleotides not matched to a gene: 16. The CDR3 is 18 residues long. CDR3 in DNA: TGTGCCAGCAGCCTACCGGGACAGGGACCACGGACGGACACTGAAGCTTTCTTT. Translation: CASSLPGQGPRTDTEAFF.

The chain employs TRBV5-4 and TRBJ2-5; D gene unclear. Germline assignment: CDR1 SGHNT and CDR2 YYREEE (reference sequence). V lost 2 bases and J lost 5, with 10 bases in between. This CDR3 spans 13 amino acids. The CDR3 DNA sequence: TGTGCCAGCAGCTTTGACCGGGCGGAGACCCAGTACTTC. Encoded protein: CASSFDRAETQYF.

The chain combines TRBV2 with TRBJ2-5; D may correspond to TRBD1 or TRBD2 (5 bases each). CDR1 and CDR2 from the germline V gene are SNHLY and FYNNEI. Deletions cut 3 bases from V and 3 bases from J, with 5 bases between. The CDR3 contains 12 residues. CDR3 residues: CASSEGEETQYF. DNA for the CDR3: TGTGCCAGCAGTGAGGGGGAAGAGACCCAGTACTTC.

The V and J genes are TRBV7-3 and TRBJ1-6; D not certain. CDR1 SGHTA and CDR2 FQGTGA come from the germline V gene. Trimming stripped 5 bases from V and 5 bases from J, with 10 bases between. This CDR3 is 14 amino acids long. This CDR3 is CASSASGNNSPLHF. Here the CDR3 DNA reads TGTGCCAGCAGCGCGTCCGGGAATAATTCACCCCTCCACTTT.

The genes are TRBV6-2 or TRBV6-3 and TRBJ1-5, with D perhaps matching TRBD1 (5 bases). There are 14 residues in the CDR3. CDR1 is MNHEY and CDR2 is SVGEGT in the germline V gene. Between the trimmed V and J ends, which lost 4 bases and 3 bases, there was a span of 10 bases. The CDR3 protein is CASSSDRNNQPQHF. CDR3 DNA sequence: TGTGCCAGCAGTTCCGACAGAAACAATCAGCCCCAGCATTTT.

This chain links TRBV2 with TRBJ2-1, with TRBD1 matching 7 bases. Germline loops: CDR1 SNHLY, CDR2 FYNNEI. V lost 5 bases, J lost 2 bases, and 6 bases stayed unmatched. CDR3 length: 15 residues. DNA of the CDR3: TGTGCCAGCAGTAAAGACAGGGTCCCCTACAATGAGCAGTTCTTC. Encoded protein: CASSKDRVPYNEQFF.

In DNA form, the CDR3 reads TGTGCCAGCAGGCTCAACAAGCGGGGGTTTACCACCGGGGAGCTGTTTTTT. Translating it yields CASRLNKRGFTTGELFF. The chain combines TRBV11-2 with TRBJ2-2, with 8 nucleotides matching TRBD2. The CDR3 contains 17 residues. CDR1 SGHAT and CDR2 FQNNGV come from the germline V gene. Trimming removed 6 bases from V and 4 bases from J; junction bases left unmatched: 13.

This chain joins TRBV27 and TRBJ2-5; D is unclear. The V gene's germline CDR1 is MNHEY and CDR2 SMNVEV (reference sequence). Trimming shortened V by 6 bases and J by 4 bases, and 12 bases separated the two germline ends. The CDR3 sequence is 13 residues long. The CDR3: CASSPTPGETQYF. The CDR3 nucleotides read TGTGCCAGCAGCCCCACTCCCGGAGAGACCCAGTACTTC.